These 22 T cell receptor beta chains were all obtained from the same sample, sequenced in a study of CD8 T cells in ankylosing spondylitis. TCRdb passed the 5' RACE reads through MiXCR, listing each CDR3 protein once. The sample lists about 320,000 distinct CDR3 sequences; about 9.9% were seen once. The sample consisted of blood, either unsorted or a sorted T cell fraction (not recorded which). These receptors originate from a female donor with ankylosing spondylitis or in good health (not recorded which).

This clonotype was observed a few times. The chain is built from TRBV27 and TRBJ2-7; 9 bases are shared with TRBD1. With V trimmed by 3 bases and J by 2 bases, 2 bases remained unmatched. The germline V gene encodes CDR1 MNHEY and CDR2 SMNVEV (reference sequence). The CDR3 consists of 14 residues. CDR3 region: CASSLRTGAYEQYF. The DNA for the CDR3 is TGTGCCAGCAGTTTGCGGACAGGGGCCTACGAGCAGTACTTC.

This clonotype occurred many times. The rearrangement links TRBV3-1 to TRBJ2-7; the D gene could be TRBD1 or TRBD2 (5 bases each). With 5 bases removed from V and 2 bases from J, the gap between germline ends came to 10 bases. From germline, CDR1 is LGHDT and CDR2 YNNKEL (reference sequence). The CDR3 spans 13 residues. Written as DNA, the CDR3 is TGTGCCAGCAGCGCAAGGGACCCCTACGAGCAGTACTTC. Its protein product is CASSARDPYEQYF.

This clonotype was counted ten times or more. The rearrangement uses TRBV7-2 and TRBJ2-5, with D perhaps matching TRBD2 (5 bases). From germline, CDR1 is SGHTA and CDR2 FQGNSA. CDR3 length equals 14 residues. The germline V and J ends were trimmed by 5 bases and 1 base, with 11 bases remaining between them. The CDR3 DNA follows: TGTGCCAGCAGCCACGGACTCGTCCAAGAGACCCAGTACTTC. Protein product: CASSHGLVQETQYF.

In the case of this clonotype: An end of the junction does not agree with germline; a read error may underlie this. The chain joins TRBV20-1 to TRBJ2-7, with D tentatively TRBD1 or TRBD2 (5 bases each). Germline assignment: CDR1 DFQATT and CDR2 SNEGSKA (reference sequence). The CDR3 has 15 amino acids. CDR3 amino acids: CSARAVEGASYEQYF. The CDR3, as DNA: TGCAGTGCCAGAGCGGTCGAAGGGGCCTCCTACGAGCAGTACTTC.

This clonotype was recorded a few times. CDR3 sequence: CASRPSRMNTEAFF. The CDR3 bases are TGTGCCAGCAGGCCTAGTCGGATGAACACTGAAGCTTTCTTT. V gene TRBV5-6 combines with J gene TRBJ1-1, with D unclear. The V and J ends lost 5 bases and 0 bases respectively, with 11 bases between them. This CDR3 has 14 residues. The germline CDR1 and CDR2 sequences are SGHDT and YYEEEE.

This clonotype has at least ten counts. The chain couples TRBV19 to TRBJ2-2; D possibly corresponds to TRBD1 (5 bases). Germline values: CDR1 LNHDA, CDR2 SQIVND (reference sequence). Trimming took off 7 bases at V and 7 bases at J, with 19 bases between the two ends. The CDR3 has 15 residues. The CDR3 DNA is TGTGCCAGTAAAGTTGCAGGGAATGTCGGCGGGGAGCTGTTTTTT. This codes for CASKVAGNVGGELFF.

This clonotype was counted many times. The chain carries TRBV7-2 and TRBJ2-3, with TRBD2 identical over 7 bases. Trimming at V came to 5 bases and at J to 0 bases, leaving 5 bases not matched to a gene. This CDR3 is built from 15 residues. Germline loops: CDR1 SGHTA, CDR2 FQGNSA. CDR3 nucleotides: TGTGCCAGCAGCCCAGGACTAGATAGCACAGATACGCAGTATTTT. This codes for CASSPGLDSTDTQYF.

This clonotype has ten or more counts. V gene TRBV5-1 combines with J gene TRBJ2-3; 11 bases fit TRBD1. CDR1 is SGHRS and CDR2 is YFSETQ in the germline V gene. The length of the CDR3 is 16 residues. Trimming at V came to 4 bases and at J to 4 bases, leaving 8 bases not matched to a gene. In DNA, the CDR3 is TGCGCCAGCAGCACCGGACAGGGGGCTAGTGCAGATACGCAGTATTTT. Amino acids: CASSTGQGASADTQYF.

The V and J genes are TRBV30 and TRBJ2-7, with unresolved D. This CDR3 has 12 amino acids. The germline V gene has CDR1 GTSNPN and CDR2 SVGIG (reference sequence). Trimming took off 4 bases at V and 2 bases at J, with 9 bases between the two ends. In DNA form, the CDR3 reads TGTGCCTGGATGGGCGGAACCTACGAGCAGTACTTC. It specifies CAWMGGTYEQYF. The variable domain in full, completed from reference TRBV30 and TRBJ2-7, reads SQTIHQWPATLVQPVGSPLSLECTVEGTSNPNLYWYRQAAGRGLQLLFYSVGIGQISSEVPQNLSASRPQDRQFILSSKKLLLSDSGFYLCAWMGGTYEQYFGPGTRLTVT.

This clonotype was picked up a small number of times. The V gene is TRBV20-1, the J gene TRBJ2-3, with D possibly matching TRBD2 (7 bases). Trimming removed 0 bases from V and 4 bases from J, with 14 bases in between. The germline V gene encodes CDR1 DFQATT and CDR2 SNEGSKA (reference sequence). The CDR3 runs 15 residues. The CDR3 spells CSARDYGGGADTQYF. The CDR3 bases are TGCAGTGCTAGAGATTACGGAGGGGGGGCAGATACGCAGTATTTT.

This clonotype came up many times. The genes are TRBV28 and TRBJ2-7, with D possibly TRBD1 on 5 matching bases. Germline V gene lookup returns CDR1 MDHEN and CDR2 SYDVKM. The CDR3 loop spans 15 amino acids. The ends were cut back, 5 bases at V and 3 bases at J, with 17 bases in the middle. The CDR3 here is CASSPNAGNSYEQYF. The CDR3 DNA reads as TGTGCCAGCAGTCCAAACGCAGGGAATAGCTACGAGCAGTACTTC.

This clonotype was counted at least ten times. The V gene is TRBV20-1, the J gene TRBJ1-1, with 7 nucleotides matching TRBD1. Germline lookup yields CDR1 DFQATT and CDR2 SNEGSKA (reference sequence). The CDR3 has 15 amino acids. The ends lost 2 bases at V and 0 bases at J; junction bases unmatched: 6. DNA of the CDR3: TGCAGTGCTAGAAAAGCGGGACAGATGAACACTGAAGCTTTCTTT. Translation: CSARKAGQMNTEAFF.

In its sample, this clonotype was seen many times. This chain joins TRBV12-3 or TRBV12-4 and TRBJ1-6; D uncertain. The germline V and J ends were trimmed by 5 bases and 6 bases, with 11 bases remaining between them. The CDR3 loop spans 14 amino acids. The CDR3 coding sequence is TGTGCCAGCAGTCTCCGGGGTCGTAATTCACCCCTCCACTTT. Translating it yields CASSLRGRNSPLHF.

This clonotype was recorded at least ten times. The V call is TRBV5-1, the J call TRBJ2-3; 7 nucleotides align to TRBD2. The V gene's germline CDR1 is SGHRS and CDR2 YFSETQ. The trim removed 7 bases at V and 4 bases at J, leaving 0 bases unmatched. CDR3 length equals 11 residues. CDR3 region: CASGGADTQYF. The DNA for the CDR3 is TGCGCCAGCGGGGGGGCAGATACGCAGTATTTT.

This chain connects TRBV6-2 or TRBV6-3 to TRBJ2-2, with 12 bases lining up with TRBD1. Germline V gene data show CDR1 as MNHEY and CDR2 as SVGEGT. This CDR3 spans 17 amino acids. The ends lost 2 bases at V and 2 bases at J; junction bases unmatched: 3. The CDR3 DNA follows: TGTGCCAGCAGTTACATGGGACAGGGGGCTAACACCGGGGAGCTGTTTTTT. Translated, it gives CASSYMGQGANTGELFF.

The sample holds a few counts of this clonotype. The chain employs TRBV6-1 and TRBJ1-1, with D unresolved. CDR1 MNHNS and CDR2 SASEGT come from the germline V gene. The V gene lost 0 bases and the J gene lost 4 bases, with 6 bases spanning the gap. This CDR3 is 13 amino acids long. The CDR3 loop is CASSEARGTEAFF. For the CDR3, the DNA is TGTGCCAGCAGTGAAGCGCGGGGCACTGAAGCTTTCTTT.

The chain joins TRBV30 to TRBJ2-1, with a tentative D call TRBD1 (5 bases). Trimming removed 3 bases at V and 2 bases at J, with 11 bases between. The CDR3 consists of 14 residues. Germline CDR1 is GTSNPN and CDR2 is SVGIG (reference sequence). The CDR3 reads CAWRMPGTYNEQFF. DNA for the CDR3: TGTGCCTGGAGGATGCCAGGGACCTACAATGAGCAGTTCTTC. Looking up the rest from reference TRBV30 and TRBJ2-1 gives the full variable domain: SQTIHQWPATLVQPVGSPLSLECTVEGTSNPNLYWYRQAAGRGLQLLFYSVGIGQISSEVPQNLSASRPQDRQFILSSKKLLLSDSGFYLCAWRMPGTYNEQFFGPGTRLTVL.

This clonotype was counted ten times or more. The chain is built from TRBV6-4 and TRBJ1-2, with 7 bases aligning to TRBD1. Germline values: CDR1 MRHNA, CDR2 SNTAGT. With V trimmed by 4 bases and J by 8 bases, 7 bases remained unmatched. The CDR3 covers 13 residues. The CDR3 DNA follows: TGTGCCAGCAGTGCAGGAACAGGGGACGGCTACACCTTC. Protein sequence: CASSAGTGDGYTF.

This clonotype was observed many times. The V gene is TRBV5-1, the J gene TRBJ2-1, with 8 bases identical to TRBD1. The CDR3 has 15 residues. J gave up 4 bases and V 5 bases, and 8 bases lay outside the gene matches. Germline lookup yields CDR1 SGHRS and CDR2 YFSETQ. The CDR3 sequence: CASSSLDRGYNEQFF. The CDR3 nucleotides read TGCGCCAGCAGTTCTTTAGACAGGGGTTACAATGAGCAGTTCTTC.

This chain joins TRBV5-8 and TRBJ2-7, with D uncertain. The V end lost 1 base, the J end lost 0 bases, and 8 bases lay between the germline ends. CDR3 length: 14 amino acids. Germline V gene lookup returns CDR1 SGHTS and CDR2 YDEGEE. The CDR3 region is CASSLRWHSYEQYF. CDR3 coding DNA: TGTGCCAGCAGCTTGAGGTGGCACTCCTACGAGCAGTACTTC.

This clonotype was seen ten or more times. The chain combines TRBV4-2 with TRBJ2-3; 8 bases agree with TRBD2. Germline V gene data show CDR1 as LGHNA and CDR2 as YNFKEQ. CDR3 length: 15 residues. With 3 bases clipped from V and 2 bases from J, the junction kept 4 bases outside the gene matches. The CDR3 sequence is CASSQRAGDTDTQYF. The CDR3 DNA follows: TGTGCCAGCAGCCAGAGAGCGGGGGACACAGATACGCAGTATTTT.

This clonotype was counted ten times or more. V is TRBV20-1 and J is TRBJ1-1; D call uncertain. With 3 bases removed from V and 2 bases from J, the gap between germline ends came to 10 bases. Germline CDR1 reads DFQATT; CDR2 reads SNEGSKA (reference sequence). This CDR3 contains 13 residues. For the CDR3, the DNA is TGCAGTGCTAGCGGTCGGGGTAACACTGAAGCTTTCTTT. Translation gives CSASGRGNTEAFF.